The next 26 T cell receptor beta chains were all read from a single sample in a study of T-cell reconstitution after alpha-beta-depleted transplantation in children. A library of TCRbeta sequences, prepared with unique molecular identifiers, was generated. TCRdb reanalysed the PCR reads using MiXCR and keeps one entry per CDR3 protein. The sample includes more than 300,000 distinct CDR3 sequences, roughly 15% of them seen just once. This specimen consisted of PBMCs, mostly from graft donor cells, obtained 360 days after TCRalphabeta/CD19-depleted stem cell transplant. The receptor set was obtained from a male patient aged 2-10 years who had a stem cell transplant for acute lymphoblastic leukemia, so the T cells may come from the graft donor.

The CDR3 nucleotides are TGCGCCAGCAGCCAAGACCAGGAGGAGGGCACAGATACGCAGTATTTT. Protein product: CASSQDQEEGTDTQYF. The gene calls are TRBV4-1 and TRBJ2-3, with D possibly TRBD2 on 5 matching bases. Germline V gene lookup returns CDR1 MGHRA and CDR2 YSYEKL. The ends were cut back, 0 bases at V and 1 base at J, with 11 bases in the middle. The CDR3 contains 16 residues.

V is TRBV5-1 and J is TRBJ1-1; D is unclear. Trimming pared 4 bases from V and 7 bases from J, leaving 8 bases between. The CDR3 contains 11 residues. Germline loops: CDR1 SGHRS, CDR2 YFSETQ. CDR3 DNA sequence: TGCGCCAGCAGCCGAGGACTTGAAGCTTTCTTT. Encoded protein: CASSRGLEAFF. Complete variable domain (other parts from reference TRBV5-1 and TRBJ1-1): KAGVTQTPRYLIKTRGQQVTLSCSPISGHRSVSWYQQTPGQGLQFLFEYFSETQRNKGNFPGRFSGRQFSNSRSEMNVSTLELGDSALYLCASSRGLEAFFGQGTRLTVV.

The chain carries TRBV7-9 and TRBJ2-1; D is ambiguous. Germline lookup yields CDR1 SEHNR and CDR2 FQNEAQ (reference sequence). CDR3 length: 15 amino acids. Trimming took off 1 base at V and 4 bases at J, with 11 bases between the two ends. As DNA, the CDR3 is TGTGCCAGCAGCTTAGTTCGCGACAAATACAATGAGCAGTTCTTC. Its protein is CASSLVRDKYNEQFF. Filled out from reference TRBV7-9 and TRBJ2-1, the complete variable domain reads DTGVSQNPRHKITKRGQNVTFRCDPISEHNRLYWYRQTLGQGPEFLTYFQNEAQLEKSRLLSDRFSAERPKGSFSTLEIQRTEQGDSAMYLCASSLVRDKYNEQFFGPGTRLTVL.

The genes are TRBV12-3 or TRBV12-4 and TRBJ2-7, with 7 nucleotides matching TRBD2. The CDR3 contains 16 residues. V dropped 0 bases and J dropped 2; count of bases not matched to a gene: 7. For the CDR3, the DNA is TGTGCCAGCAGTTTAGCCGGGACTACCATTGCCTACGAGCAGTACTTC. Amino acid sequence: CASSLAGTTIAYEQYF.

The rearrangement joins TRBV12-3 or TRBV12-4 to TRBJ1-3, with D possibly being TRBD1 (5 bases). CDR3 length: 17 amino acids. The V gene lost 8 bases and the J gene lost 0 bases, with 20 bases spanning the gap. The DNA for the CDR3 is TGTGCCAGCGACCGGGGGACGGCCCGAATCTCTGGAAACACCATATATTTT. This gives the protein CASDRGTARISGNTIYF.

This clonotype was seen more than once but under ten times. The chain employs TRBV7-2 and TRBJ2-7, with D hard to call. The ends were cut back, 4 bases at V and 2 bases at J, with 15 bases in the middle. This CDR3 has 15 amino acids. Germline V lookup: CDR1 SGHTA, CDR2 FQGNSA. The CDR3, as DNA: TGTGCCAGCAGCTCCACCAACTATATTACCTACGAGCAGTACTTC. Its translation is CASSSTNYITYEQYF.

This clonotype showed up just a few times. The rearrangement uses TRBV12-3 or TRBV12-4 and TRBJ2-3, with D perhaps given as TRBD1 or TRBD2 (6 bases each). The CDR3 is 14 amino acids. Trimming cost V 3 bases and J 7 bases, with 14 bases left between them. Here the CDR3 DNA reads TGTGCCAGCAGTTTCAGTTTCGGGGGCCATACGCAGTATTTT. It yields the protein CASSFSFGGHTQYF.

This clonotype was counted a few times. V and J are TRBV20-1 and TRBJ2-5; D may be TRBD1 (7 bases). Per germline, CDR1 DFQATT and CDR2 SNEGSKA (reference sequence). Trimming stripped 5 bases from V and 5 bases from J, with 15 bases between. The CDR3 runs 13 residues. Here the CDR3 DNA reads TGCAGTGCTCCCAGGGGGGTGGCTGAGACCCAGTACTTC. Translating gives CSAPRGVAETQYF.

The chain uses TRBV7-2 and TRBJ2-7; 8 bases align to TRBD2. The V gene's germline CDR1 is SGHTA and CDR2 FQGNSA. J was trimmed by 0 bases and V by 5 bases; bases with no gene match: 6. CDR3 size: 15 residues. The CDR3 DNA reads as TGTGCCAGCAGCCAATTAGCGGGGAGCTCCTACGAGCAGTACTTC. Protein product: CASSQLAGSSYEQYF.

This clonotype was seen only a few times. V and J are TRBV12-3 or TRBV12-4 and TRBJ2-7, with D hard to call. V lost 0 bases to trimming and J lost 5 bases, with 5 bases between them. This CDR3 has 12 residues. CDR3 in DNA: TGTGCCAGCAGTTTAGCAAAGAACGAGCAGTACTTC. As protein: CASSLAKNEQYF.

This clonotype appeared many times. The chain carries TRBV12-3 or TRBV12-4 and TRBJ2-1; D possibly corresponds to TRBD2 (6 bases). With 3 bases removed from V and 7 bases from J, the gap between germline ends came to 10 bases. The CDR3 is made up of 13 amino acids. The chain's CDR3 is CASSFRERNEQFF. The CDR3 DNA reads as TGTGCCAGCAGTTTCCGGGAGCGGAATGAGCAGTTCTTC.

V is TRBV10-3 and J is TRBJ2-1; 13 positions match TRBD2. CDR1 is ENHRY and CDR2 is SYGVKD in the germline V gene. V was clipped by 6 bases and J by 0 bases; unmatched bases: 26. This CDR3 spans 24 amino acids. The CDR3 coding sequence is TGTGCCATCAGCCATGCGTCGACAGGGGGACTAGCGGGGCCGTGGACGAGCTCCTACAATGAGCAGTTCTTC. Amino acids: CAISHASTGGLAGPWTSSYNEQFF.

A few counts support this clonotype. The rearrangement uses TRBV12-3 or TRBV12-4 and TRBJ1-1; D gene unclear. The germline V and J ends were trimmed by 4 bases and 7 bases, with 7 bases remaining between them. The CDR3 is 11 amino acids. Written as DNA, the CDR3 is TGTGCCAGCAGTTACACTAGTGAAGCTTTCTTT. Protein product: CASSYTSEAFF.

This sequence joins TRBV5-6 and TRBJ2-1; TRBD2 aligns across 12 bases. The CDR3 loop spans 15 amino acids. Per the germline V gene, CDR1 is SGHDT and CDR2 is YYEEEE. V was clipped by 6 bases and J by 15 bases; unmatched bases: 16. The CDR3 is CASTSGEVLAGGRFF. The CDR3 nucleotides are TGTGCCAGCACCTCAGGAGAAGTACTAGCGGGAGGACGGTTCTTC.

V and J are TRBV7-8 and TRBJ2-1; TRBD2 agrees at 11 bases. The CDR3 is made up of 15 amino acids. Trimming removed 3 bases from V and 8 bases from J; junction bases left unmatched: 6. CDR1 is SGHVS, CDR2 FQNEAQ, per germline. In nucleotides, the CDR3 is TGTGCCAGCAGCTTCACTAGCGGGAGTAAGGATGAGCAGTTCTTC. It encodes CASSFTSGSKDEQFF.

This chain connects TRBV5-2 to TRBJ2-7; TRBD1 is taken as the D call from the table, unchecked against the DNA. TRBV5-2 is flagged as a pseudogene. This CDR3 comprises 13 residues. CDR3 amino acids: CAMGPGHRYEQYF. The CDR3 nucleotides are TGTGCCATGGGCCCGGGGCATCGCTACGAGCAGTACTTC.

The chain joins TRBV28 to TRBJ2-3; unclear D gene. CDR1 and CDR2 from the germline V gene are MDHEN and SYDVKM. The CDR3 loop spans 14 amino acids. Trimming shortened V by 2 bases and J by 4 bases, and 10 bases separated the two germline ends. CDR3 loop: CASSLMYSADTQYF. The CDR3 nucleotides are TGTGCCAGCAGTTTAATGTACAGCGCAGATACGCAGTATTTT.

The table lists this clonotype with a few counts. The chain employs TRBV6-1 and TRBJ2-2, with D perhaps TRBD1 or TRBD2 (5 bases each). CDR1 MNHNS and CDR2 SASEGT come from the germline V gene. The CDR3 loop spans 14 amino acids. Deletions cut 8 bases from V and 0 bases from J, with 10 bases between. CDR3 in DNA: TGTGCCAGCGCGAGGGGATCGAACACCGGGGAGCTGTTTTTT. This gives the protein CASARGSNTGELFF.

This clonotype was found many times. In nucleotides, the CDR3 is TGTGCCAGCACCCTCGGCCAGGTTACTGAAGCTTTCTTT. As protein: CASTLGQVTEAFF. The V call is TRBV12-3 or TRBV12-4, the J call TRBJ1-1; no clear D. CDR3 size: 13 residues. V lost 7 bases, J lost 5 bases, and 14 bases lay in between.

The V call is TRBV20-1, the J call TRBJ2-7; 10 bases agree with TRBD2. The CDR3 contains 14 residues. V shed 3 bases and J 3 bases; nucleotides not matched to a gene: 5. CDR1 and CDR2 from the germline V gene are DFQATT and SNEGSKA (reference sequence). The CDR3 coding sequence is TGCAGTGCTAGGGGACTAGCGACAGTCTACGAGCAGTACTTC. Its translation is CSARGLATVYEQYF.

This clonotype was recorded a few times. CDR3 bases: TGTGCCAGCAGTGCCGCTAGGGAGGTAGGCGAGCAGTACTTC. Its protein is CASSAAREVGEQYF. The V gene is TRBV27, the J gene TRBJ2-7; D perhaps matches TRBD2 (6 bases). The CDR3 spans 14 residues. Between the trimmed V and J ends, which lost 5 bases and 6 bases, there was a span of 17 bases. Germline V gene lookup returns CDR1 MNHEY and CDR2 SMNVEV (reference sequence).

This clonotype came up many times. This chain connects TRBV5-1 to TRBJ2-6; no clear D. This CDR3 region has 17 residues. Germline V CDR1 and CDR2: SGHRS, YFSETQ. V was shortened by 1 base and J by 0 bases, with 11 bases between the two germline ends. The CDR3 sequence: CASSLTGLNSGANVLTF. CDR3 DNA sequence: TGCGCCAGCAGCTTGACCGGTCTAAACTCTGGGGCCAACGTCCTGACTTTC.

This chain uses TRBV5-5 with TRBJ2-1; 8 bases are a match to TRBD1. The J segment lost 9 bases and the V segment lost 6 bases, leaving 5 bases of the junction unmatched. The length of the CDR3 is 12 residues. Germline CDR1 and CDR2: SGHKS and YYEKEE (reference sequence). The CDR3 coding sequence is TGTGCCAGCACCGGACAGGGATTTGAGCAGTTCTTC. Protein product: CASTGQGFEQFF.

The chain has TRBV28 and TRBJ2-5; D not certain. The CDR3 sequence is 13 residues long. Trimming took off 7 bases at V and 3 bases at J, with 12 bases between the two ends. CDR1 and CDR2 (germline): MDHEN, SYDVKM. CDR3 in DNA: TGTGCCAGCATATCCGGCAGAGAAGAGACCCAGTACTTC. This sequence encodes CASISGREETQYF.

This clonotype has just a few counts. In nucleotides, the CDR3 is TGCGCCAGCTCCCCTACAGGTTCTGGAGCGGGGGCCAACGTCCTGACTTTC. Translation gives CASSPTGSGAGANVLTF. The chain recombines TRBV5-1 with TRBJ2-6; perhaps TRBD1 as D (5 bases). Trimming took off 7 bases at V and 4 bases at J, with 21 bases between the two ends. Germline V gene lookup returns CDR1 SGHRS and CDR2 YFSETQ. The length of the CDR3 is 17 residues.

At least ten counts were recorded for this clonotype. The rearrangement links TRBV5-1 to TRBJ2-3, with 10 bases that match TRBD2. Losses at the gene ends were 8 bases for V and 0 bases for J; bases not matched to a gene: 3. This CDR3 comprises 14 residues. The germline gives CDR1 SGHRS, CDR2 YFSETQ. The DNA of the CDR3 is TGCGCCAGTGCGACTAGCGGGAGCACAGATACGCAGTATTTT. Its protein is CASATSGSTDTQYF.